The next 14 T cell receptor beta chains were all read from a single sample in a study of blood T cell repertoires in COVID-19. TCRdb's table, derived via immunoSEQ multiplex PCR, lists solely in-frame clones and lacks some. The data contain 300,000 to 500,000 clones, around nine tenths of them singletons. Specimen: PBMCs or T cells enriched from blood (not recorded which). The receptors come from a woman younger than 45 with acute COVID-19.

The gene calls are TRBV20-1 and TRBJ2-1, with 7 nucleotides matching TRBD2. Germline-derived CDR1 and CDR2 are DFQATT and SNEGSKA (reference sequence). CDR3 length equals 14 residues. The V segment lost 3 bases and the J segment 7 bases; nucleotides outside the gene matches: 9. CDR3 in amino acids: CSASYPGGKNEQFF. The CDR3 DNA is TGCAGTGCTAGTTACCCGGGGGGTAAAAATGAGCAGTTCTTC.

This chain joins TRBV24-1 and TRBJ2-1, with 8 bases identical to TRBD1. V lost 8 bases, J lost 1 base, and 6 bases stayed unmatched. The CDR3 contains 15 residues. Germline V lookup: CDR1 KGHDR, CDR2 SFDVKD. CDR3 amino acids: CATKSRQGSYNEQFF. DNA of the CDR3: TGTGCCACCAAATCCAGACAGGGGTCCTACAATGAGCAGTTCTTC.

As DNA, the CDR3 is TGTGCCAGCAGCTTATTGGGGAGAAGCAATCAGCCCCAGCATTTT. Residues: CASSLLGRSNQPQHF. The chain links TRBV7-2 to TRBJ1-5; D gene unclear. In germline, CDR1 is SGHTA, CDR2 FQGNSA. The V end was cut by 2 bases, the J end by 1 base, with 9 bases between. The CDR3 sequence is 15 residues long.

The chain couples TRBV7-9 to TRBJ1-5; TRBD1 aligns across 8 bases. The CDR3 consists of 16 residues. From germline, CDR1 is SEHNR and CDR2 FQNEAQ (reference sequence). Trimming removed 3 bases from V and 2 bases from J; junction bases left unmatched: 6. CDR3 protein: CASSLGTGQGNQPQHF. CDR3 bases: TGTGCCAGCAGCTTGGGGACAGGCCAAGGCAATCAGCCCCAGCATTTT.

There are a few counts of this clone. The rearrangement joins TRBV3-1 (or the pseudogene TRBV3-2) to TRBJ1-6, with D possibly matching TRBD1 (5 bases). CDR3 length equals 15 residues. Germline-derived CDR1 and CDR2 are LGHDT and YNNKEL (reference sequence). V lost 1 base and J 7 bases, leaving 11 bases between the germline ends. The CDR3 spells CASSQGGGYNSPLHF. CDR3 nucleotide sequence: TGTGCCAGCAGCCAAGGCGGGGGATACAATTCACCCCTCCACTTT.

The genes are TRBV6-2 or TRBV6-3 and TRBJ2-7; TRBD2 matches 11 bases. CDR3 size: 14 residues. V shed 2 bases, J shed 5 bases, and the junction held 2 bases outside the gene matches. The germline V gene encodes CDR1 MNHEY and CDR2 SVGEGT. CDR3: CASSYRSGGDEQYF. The CDR3 DNA follows: TGTGCCAGCAGTTACCGTAGCGGGGGGGACGAGCAGTACTTC.

This clone was counted a few times. This chain links TRBV7-2 with TRBJ2-1, with 7 bases lining up with TRBD2. This CDR3 contains 16 residues. J gave up 2 bases and V 3 bases, and 7 bases lay outside the gene matches. Looked up from germline, CDR1 is SGHTA and CDR2 is FQGNSA. This chain's CDR3 is CASSFRSGGAYNEQFF. Written as DNA, the CDR3 is TGTGCCAGCAGCTTCCGATCGGGGGGTGCCTACAATGAGCAGTTCTTC.

This chain uses TRBV18 with TRBJ1-2; no definite D call. This CDR3 contains 16 residues. The germline V and J ends were trimmed by 5 bases and 3 bases, with 19 bases remaining between them. Per the germline V gene, CDR1 is KGHSH and CDR2 is LQKENI. CDR3 amino acids: CASSSPRTGSDYGYTF. CDR3 sequence (DNA): TGTGCCAGCTCATCCCCCCGCACCGGTTCGGACTATGGCTACACCTTC.

The genes are TRBV5-1 and TRBJ2-7; D may be TRBD1 (7 bases). CDR1 is SGHRS and CDR2 is YFSETQ in the germline V gene. V was clipped by 0 bases and J by 2 bases, with 12 bases between them. This CDR3 contains 15 residues. The CDR3 spells CASSLAGGIPYEQYF. The CDR3, as DNA: TGCGCCAGCAGCTTGGCAGGGGGGATCCCCTACGAGCAGTACTTC.

CDR3 loop: CASSLGLAGGIYEQFF. The CDR3 DNA is TGTGCCAGCAGCTTAGGTCTAGCGGGGGGGATATATGAGCAGTTCTTC. The chain uses TRBV7-6 and TRBJ2-1; 12 bases are shared with TRBD2. The CDR3 is made up of 16 amino acids. Germline loops: CDR1 SGHVS, CDR2 FNYEAQ. V gave up 1 base and J gave up 8 bases; unmatched junction bases: 6. Variable domain in full (rest from reference TRBV7-6 and TRBJ2-1): GAGVSQSPRYKVTKRGQDVALRCDPISGHVSLYWYRQALGQGPEFLTYFNYEAQQDKSGLPNDRFSAERPEGSISTLTIQRTEQRDSAMYRCASSLGLAGGIYEQFFGPGTRLTVL.

The chain is built from TRBV6-5 and TRBJ1-3, with D possibly matching TRBD1 (6 bases). Per the germline V gene, CDR1 is MNHEY and CDR2 is SVGAGI. The CDR3 runs 16 residues. V lost 4 bases, J lost 2 bases, and 15 bases lay in between. The CDR3 here is CASSLPGASAGNTIYF. The CDR3 DNA sequence: TGTGCCAGCAGTTTACCAGGGGCATCGGCTGGAAACACCATATATTTT.

This clone showed up just once. The genes are TRBV6-5 and TRBJ1-1, with D possibly TRBD1 on 5 matching bases. This CDR3 has 12 residues. Germline loops: CDR1 MNHEY, CDR2 SVGAGI. V was cut by 7 bases and J by 4 bases, with 10 bases left in between. The CDR3 DNA reads TGTGCCAGCAAGGGGAAAGGCACTGAAGCTTTCTTT. Its protein is CASKGKGTEAFF.

The chain employs TRBV5-1 and TRBJ1-1; TRBD1 agrees at 10 bases. CDR1 SGHRS and CDR2 YFSETQ come from the germline V gene. Trimming removed 1 base from V and 4 bases from J; junction bases left unmatched: 10. The CDR3 has 17 residues. DNA for the CDR3: TGCGCCAGCAGCTTGTTACCCGGGACAGGGGTATTCACTGAAGCTTTCTTT. Amino acid sequence: CASSLLPGTGVFTEAFF.

The chain is built from TRBV5-1 and TRBJ1-4; 10 nucleotides align to TRBD1. V lost 0 bases, J lost 8 bases, and 13 bases stayed unmatched. Germline CDR1 SGHRS, CDR2 YFSETQ. The CDR3 runs to 18 residues. The DNA of the CDR3 is TGCGCCAGCAGCTTGGGACAGGGGGCTTTACGGCTGTCGGAAAAACTGTTTTTT. Translated: CASSLGQGALRLSEKLFF.